Below, one TCR beta chain is given with its context. This entry is derived from a study of control samples from healthy donors and cancer patients. The CDR3 totals 13 residues. Per the germline V gene, CDR1 is LNHDA and CDR2 is SQIVND (reference sequence). The V and J ends lost 3 bases and 4 bases respectively, with 7 bases between them. Generated by immunoSEQ multiplex PCR, the TCRdb table keeps only in-frame clones and is missing some. The data contain some 410,000 clones, roughly 90% of them seen just once; the ten biggest clones take up 5.5% to 7.5%. The source of this sequence is a man aged 35 to 55 with head and neck cancer. The sample was PBMCs. The chain employs TRBV19 and TRBJ2-1; D unresolved. Here the CDR3 reads CASSIGEYNEQFF. DNA for the CDR3: TGTGCCAGTAGTATTGGTGAATACAATGAGCAGTTCTTC.